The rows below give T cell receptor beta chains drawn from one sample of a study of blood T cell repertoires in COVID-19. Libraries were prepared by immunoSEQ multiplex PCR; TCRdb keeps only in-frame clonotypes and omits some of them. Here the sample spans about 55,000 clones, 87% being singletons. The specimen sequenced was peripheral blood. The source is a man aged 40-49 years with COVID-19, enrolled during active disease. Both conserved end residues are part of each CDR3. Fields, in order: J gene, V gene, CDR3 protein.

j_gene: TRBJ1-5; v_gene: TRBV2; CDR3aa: CASTRTPYSNQPQHF
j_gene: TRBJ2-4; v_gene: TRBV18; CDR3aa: CASSPSGTGPLVAKNIQYF
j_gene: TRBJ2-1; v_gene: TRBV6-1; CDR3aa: CASGKGLAGYNEQFF
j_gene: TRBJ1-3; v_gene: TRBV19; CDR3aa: CASSMSVTGNTIYF
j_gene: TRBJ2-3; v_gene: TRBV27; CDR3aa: CASSLTSGGTDTQYF
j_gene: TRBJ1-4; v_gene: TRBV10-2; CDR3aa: CASRVAGGEKLFF
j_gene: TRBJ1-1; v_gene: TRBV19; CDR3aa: CASSWGEGTEAFF
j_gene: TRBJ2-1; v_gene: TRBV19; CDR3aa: CASSLPGKRSYNEQFF
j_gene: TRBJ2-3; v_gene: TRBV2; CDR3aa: CASRRGTGSTDTQYF
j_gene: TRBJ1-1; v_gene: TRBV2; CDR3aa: CASSDWGQYTEAFF
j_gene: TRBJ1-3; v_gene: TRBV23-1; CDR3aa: CASSGTALRSGNTIYF
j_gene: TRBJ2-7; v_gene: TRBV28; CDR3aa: CASSSYRFYEQYF
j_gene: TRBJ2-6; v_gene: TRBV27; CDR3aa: CASSITGPGANVLTF
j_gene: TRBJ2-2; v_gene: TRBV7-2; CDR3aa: CASSPEETITGELFF
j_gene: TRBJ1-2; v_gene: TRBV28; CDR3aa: CASSFRGWSYTF
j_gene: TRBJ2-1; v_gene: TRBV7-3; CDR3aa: CASSLTPGGPEQFF
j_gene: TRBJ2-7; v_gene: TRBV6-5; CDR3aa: CASSYSRSSYEQYF
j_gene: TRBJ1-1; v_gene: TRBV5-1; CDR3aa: CASSFDETEAFF
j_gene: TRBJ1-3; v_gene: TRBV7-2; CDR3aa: CASSFIGRVSGNTIYF
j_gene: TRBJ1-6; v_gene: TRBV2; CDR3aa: CASSDPQGTPLHF
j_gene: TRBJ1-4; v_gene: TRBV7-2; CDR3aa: CASSSDMGGKLFF
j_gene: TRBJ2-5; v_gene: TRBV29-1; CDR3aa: CSVPTGQVGGETQYF
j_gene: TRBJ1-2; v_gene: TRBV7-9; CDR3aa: CASSVQGGSGYTF
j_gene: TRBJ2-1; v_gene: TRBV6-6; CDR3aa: CASSWEAGGNEQFF
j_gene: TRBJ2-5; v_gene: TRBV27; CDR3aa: CASSLGRDRTQYF
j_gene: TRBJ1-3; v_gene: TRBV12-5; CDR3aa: CASGSRGGQGRNTIYF
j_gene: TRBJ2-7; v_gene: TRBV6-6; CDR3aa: CASSYSSSGFYEQYF
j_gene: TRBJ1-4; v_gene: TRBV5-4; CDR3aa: CASSSRQSTNEKLFF
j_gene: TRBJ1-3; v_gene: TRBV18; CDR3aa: CASSLGQGRSGNTIYF
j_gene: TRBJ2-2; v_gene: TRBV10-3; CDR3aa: CATGDVGGQNTGELFF
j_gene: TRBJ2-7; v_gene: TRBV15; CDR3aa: CATSGRTLSYEQYF
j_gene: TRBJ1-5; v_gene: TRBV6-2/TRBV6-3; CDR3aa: CASSPERQPQHF
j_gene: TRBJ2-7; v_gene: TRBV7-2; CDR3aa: CASGGRGSEQYF
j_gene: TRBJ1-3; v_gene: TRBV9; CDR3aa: CASSLGPGTGNTIYF
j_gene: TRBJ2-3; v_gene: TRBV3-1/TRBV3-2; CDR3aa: CASSQDGTQGLGDTQYF
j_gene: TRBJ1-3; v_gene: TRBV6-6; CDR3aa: CASSQTGAGNTIYF
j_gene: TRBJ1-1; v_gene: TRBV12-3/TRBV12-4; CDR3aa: CASSLGVGSEAFF
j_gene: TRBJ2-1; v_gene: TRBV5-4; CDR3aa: CASSTGGVNEQFF
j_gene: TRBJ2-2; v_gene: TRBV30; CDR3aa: CAWSLGGTGELFF
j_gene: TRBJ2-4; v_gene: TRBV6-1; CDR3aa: CASSEGDRGQNIQYF